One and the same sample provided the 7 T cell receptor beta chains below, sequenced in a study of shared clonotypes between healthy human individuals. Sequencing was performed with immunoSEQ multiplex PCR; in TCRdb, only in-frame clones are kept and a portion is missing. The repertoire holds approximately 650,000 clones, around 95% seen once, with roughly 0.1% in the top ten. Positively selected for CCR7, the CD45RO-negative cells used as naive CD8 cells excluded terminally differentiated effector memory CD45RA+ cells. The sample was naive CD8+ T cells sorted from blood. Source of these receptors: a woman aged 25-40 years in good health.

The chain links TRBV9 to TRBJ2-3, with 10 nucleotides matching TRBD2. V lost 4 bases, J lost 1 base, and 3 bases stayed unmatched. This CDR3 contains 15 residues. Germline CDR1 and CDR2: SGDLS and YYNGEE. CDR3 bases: TGTGCCAGCAGCCCCGGGACTAGCGGCACAGATACGCAGTATTTT. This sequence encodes CASSPGTSGTDTQYF. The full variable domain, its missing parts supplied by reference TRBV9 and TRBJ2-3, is DSGVTQTPKHLITATGQRVTLRCSPRSGDLSVYWYQQSLDQGLQFLIQYYNGEERAKGNILERFSAQQFPDLHSELNLSSLELGDSALYFCASSPGTSGTDTQYFGPGTRLTVL.

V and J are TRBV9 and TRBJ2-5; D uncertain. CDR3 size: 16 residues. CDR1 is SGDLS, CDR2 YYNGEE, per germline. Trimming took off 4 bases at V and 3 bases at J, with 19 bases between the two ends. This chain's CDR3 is CASSPAGWAVEETQYF. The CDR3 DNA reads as TGTGCCAGCAGCCCAGCCGGGTGGGCGGTGGAAGAGACCCAGTACTTC.

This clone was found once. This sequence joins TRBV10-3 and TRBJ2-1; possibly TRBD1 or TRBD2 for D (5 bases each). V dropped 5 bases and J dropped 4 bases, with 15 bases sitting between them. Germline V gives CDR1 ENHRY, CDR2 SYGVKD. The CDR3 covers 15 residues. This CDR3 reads CAISPSGTQYNEQFF. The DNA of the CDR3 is TGTGCCATCAGTCCGTCCGGGACGCAGTACAATGAGCAGTTCTTC.

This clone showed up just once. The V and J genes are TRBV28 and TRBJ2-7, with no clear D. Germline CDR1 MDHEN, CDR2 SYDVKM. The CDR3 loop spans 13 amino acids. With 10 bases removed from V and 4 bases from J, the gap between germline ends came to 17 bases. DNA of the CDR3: TGTGCCACCCAATCCCCACGGAAGTACGAGCAGTACTTC. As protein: CATQSPRKYEQYF.

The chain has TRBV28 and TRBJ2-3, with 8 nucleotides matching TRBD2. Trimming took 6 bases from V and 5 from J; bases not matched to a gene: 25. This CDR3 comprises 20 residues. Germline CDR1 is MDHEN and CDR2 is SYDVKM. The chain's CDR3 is CASRPTPGLVVLWELDTQYF. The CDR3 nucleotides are TGTGCCAGCAGACCAACACCGGGACTAGTTGTTTTATGGGAGTTAGATACGCAGTATTTT.

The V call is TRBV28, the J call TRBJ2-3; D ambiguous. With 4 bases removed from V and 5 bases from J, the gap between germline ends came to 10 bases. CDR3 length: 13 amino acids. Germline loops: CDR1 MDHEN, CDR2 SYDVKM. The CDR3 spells CASSSRSKDTQYF. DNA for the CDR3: TGTGCCAGCAGTTCGCGATCTAAAGATACGCAGTATTTT.

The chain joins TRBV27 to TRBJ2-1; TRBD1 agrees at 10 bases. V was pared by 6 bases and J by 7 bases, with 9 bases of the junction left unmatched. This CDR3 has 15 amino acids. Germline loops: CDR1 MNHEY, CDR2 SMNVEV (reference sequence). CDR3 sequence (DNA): TGTGCCAGCAGGGGACAGGGGAGTTTGGTAAATGAGCAGTTCTTC. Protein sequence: CASRGQGSLVNEQFF.